These T cell receptor beta chains were read from a single sample in a study of cytomegalovirus exposure and HLA in healthy donors. Some clones are missing from TCRdb's copy, which holds only in-frame ones; the method was immunoSEQ multiplex PCR. Of around 70,000 clones listed, around three quarters are singletons. Sequencing used PBMCs. Receptors were obtained from a male donor in good health and CMV-seropositive. Both conserved end residues are part of each CDR3. The D gene is left open where the match is weak. The listing skips clone size in some rows; elsewhere it reads once, few, many or a size class.

TRBV5-4	.	TRBD2	TRBJ2-7	TGTGCCAGCAGCTTTAGCGGGGGATCCTACGAGCAGTACTTC	CASSFSGGSYEQYF
TRBV7-9	.	.	TRBJ1-3	TGTTCCAGCAGCTCCTCCTTTTTT	CSSSSSFF
TRBV2	.	TRBD2	TRBJ2-1	TGTGCCAGCAGCTATAGCGGGAGTGAGTACAATGAGCAGTTCTTC	CASSYSGSEYNEQFF
TRBV27	.	.	TRBJ2-2	TGTGCCAGCAGTTCTTTGGTGAGACAGAAGAACACCGGGGAGCTGTTTTTT	CASSSLVRQKNTGELFF
TRBV5-8	few	.	TRBJ1-2	TGTGCCAGCAGCTTATCAGCGCGCTCGGGCTACACCTTC	CASSLSARSGYTF
TRBV11-2	.	TRBD2	TRBJ2-3	TGTGCCAGCAGCTTAGATATCGGGACTAGCGCAGATACGCAGTATTTT	CASSLDIGTSADTQYF
TRBV6-1	.	TRBD1	TRBJ1-6	TGTGCCAGCAGTGAAGGGACAGGGTTTTCACCCCTCCACTTT	CASSEGTGFSPLHF
TRBV7-9	.	.	TRBJ2-3	TGTGCCAGCAGCTTGGAGGGGCCCCCCACAGATACGCAGTATTTT	CASSLEGPPTDTQYF
TRBV7-8	few	.	TRBJ2-5	TGTGCCAGCAGCTTAAAGGGGTTCCAAGAGACCCAGTACTTC	CASSLKGFQETQYF
TRBV19	once	.	TRBJ2-4	TGTGCCAGTAGTCAGACTGGCATTCAGTACTTC	CASSQTGIQYF
TRBV7-7	.	TRBD2	TRBJ2-3	TGTGCCAGCAGCTCCCAAGCGGGAGGAGCAGATACGCAGTATTTT	CASSSQAGGADTQYF
TRBV7-9	.	.	TRBJ1-1	TGTGCCAGCAGCTTAGCGTCGAGGGCGGGGGCTGAAGCTTTCTTT	CASSLASRAGAEAFF
TRBV19	few	.	TRBJ1-2	TGTGCCAGTAAGGGGAGGAGGTCGGACTATGGCTACACCTTC	CASKGRRSDYGYTF
TRBV25-1	few	.	TRBJ2-2	TGTGCCAGCAGTGAGGGGGGGGGCGGCACCGGGGAGCTGTTTTTT	CASSEGGGGTGELFF
TRBV4-2	once	TRBD2	TRBJ2-7	TGTGCCAGCAGCCAAACTGTAGGTAGCGGGGGATTAAGCTCCTACGAGCAGTACTTC	CASSQTVGSGGLSSYEQYF
TRBV10-3	.	.	TRBJ1-2	TGTGCCATCAGTGTGGAGGCTAACTATGGCTACACCTTC	CAISVEANYGYTF
TRBV18	.	.	TRBJ2-1	TGTGCCAGCTCACCCCTCCCCCACGCGTTTGAGCAGTTCTTC	CASSPLPHAFEQFF
TRBV30	once	.	TRBJ2-6	TGTGCCTGCGGTGTCAATGGGGCCAACGTCCTGACTTTC	CACGVNGANVLTF
TRBV18	.	TRBD2	TRBJ2-3	TGTGCCAGCTCACCCCTAGCGGGAGTGGGCACAGATACGCAGTATTTT	CASSPLAGVGTDTQYF
TRBV7-9	.	TRBD2	TRBJ2-1	TGTGCCAGCAGCTCACGGGGGGTGGCGGGCCGCGGCGATGAGCAGTTCTTC	CASSSRGVAGRGDEQFF
TRBV5-1	.	.	TRBJ2-1	TGCGCCAGCAGCCTGACTAGAAACAATGAGCAGTTCTTC	CASSLTRNNEQFF
TRBV5-1	.	TRBD2	TRBJ2-5	TGCGCCAGCAGCTTGGGTCCTAGCGGGCACCAAGAGACCCAGTACTTC	CASSLGPSGHQETQYF
TRBV14	.	.	TRBJ1-1	TGTGCCAGCAGCCGCCAGGCGGGGGGGACTGAAGCTTTCTTT	CASSRQAGGTEAFF
TRBV11-2	.	TRBD2	TRBJ2-3	TGTGCCAGCAGCTTAGGACTAGCCATAGATACGCAGTATTTT	CASSLGLAIDTQYF
TRBV28	.	.	TRBJ1-2	TGTGCCAGCAGCCCTACCGTCCTACCACACTATGGCTACACCTTC	CASSPTVLPHYGYTF
TRBV10-2	.	TRBD1	TRBJ2-1	TGCGCCAGCAGTGAGTGGGACAGGGGGCCCTACAATGAGCAGTTCTTC	CASSEWDRGPYNEQFF
TRBV13	.	TRBD2	TRBJ2-7	TGTGCCAGCAGCTTATGGCGGACTAGGCCCATTGAGCAGTACTTC	CASSLWRTRPIEQYF
TRBV11-1	.	.	TRBJ2-2	TGTGCCAGCAGCTTGGGGAGTGGCACCGGGGAGCTGTTTTTT	CASSLGSGTGELFF
TRBV19	.	TRBD2	TRBJ2-2	TGTGCCAGTAGCCGCACTAGCGGGGGGCCCACCGGGGAGCTGTTTTTT	CASSRTSGGPTGELFF
TRBV11-3	.	TRBD1	TRBJ2-2	TGCGCCAGCAGCCGACAGGGATCCACCGGGGAGCTGTTTTTT	CASSRQGSTGELFF
TRBV6-5	.	TRBD1	TRBJ1-1	TGTGCCAGCAGCATGATAGACAGGGAGAACACTGAAGCTTTCTTT	CASSMIDRENTEAFF
TRBV30	.	TRBD2	TRBJ2-5	TGTGCCTCCTCGGGACTAGCGGGGGGGTACCAAGAGACCCAGTACTTC	CASSGLAGGYQETQYF
TRBV7-6	.	.	TRBJ1-2	TGTGCCAGCAGCCGGGACATTCCAGTGGGGGGCTACACCTTC	CASSRDIPVGGYTF
TRBV6-6	.	.	TRBJ1-4	TGTGCCAGCAGTTACTCGGGGGCGGGTGATGAAAAACTGTTTTTT	CASSYSGAGDEKLFF
TRBV19	.	.	TRBJ1-4	TGTGCCAGTAGGGTTGGTGAGGGTGAAAAACTGTTTTTT	CASRVGEGEKLFF
TRBV7-3	.	TRBD2	TRBJ2-3	TGTGCCAGCAGCTTAGGCGGGGGGGCCGGAGATACGCAGTATTTT	CASSLGGGAGDTQYF
TRBV19	.	TRBD2	TRBJ2-1	TGTGCCAGTAGTGCGCCGGGGGGACCCTACAATGAGCAGTTCTTC	CASSAPGGPYNEQFF
TRBV12-5	.	.	TRBJ1-2	TGTGCTAGTGGTTTGGGAGGGGGTGGCGGCTACACCTTC	CASGLGGGGGYTF
TRBV5-1	.	.	TRBJ1-1	TGCGCCAGCAGCAAGCGAGAGAATGAAGCTTTCTTT	CASSKRENEAFF
TRBV4-1	.	.	TRBJ2-7	TGCGCCAGCAGGCCTACGGGATCGTATGAGCAGTACTTC	CASRPTGSYEQYF
TRBV18	.	TRBD2	TRBJ2-7	TGTGCCAGCTCCCGGGGACCGGGAGGGAATTCCTACGAGCAGTACTTC	CASSRGPGGNSYEQYF
TRBV2	.	TRBD1	TRBJ2-2	TGTGCCAGCAGTGGTGAGACAGGGTACATCGGGGAGCTGTTTTTT	CASSGETGYIGELFF
TRBV27	.	TRBD1	TRBJ2-7	TGTGCCAGCAGTTTAGACGGACAGGGGAGAAACGAGCAGTACTTC	CASSLDGQGRNEQYF
TRBV27	.	.	TRBJ1-5	TGTGCCAGCAGTTTAAGGGGTTATCAGCCCCAGCATTTT	CASSLRGYQPQHF
TRBV7-2	few	TRBD2	TRBJ2-3	TGTGCCAGCAGCTCCGGACTAGCGAGCACAGATACGCAGTATTTT	CASSSGLASTDTQYF
TRBV27	.	TRBD1	TRBJ1-3	TGTGCCAGCAGTACGCCACGGACAGGCCCCTCTGGAAACACCATATATTTT	CASSTPRTGPSGNTIYF
TRBV7-9	.	.	TRBJ1-5	TGTTCCAGCAGCCCTCGCGCGAGGTTTAGCAATCAGCCCCAGCATTTT	CSSSPRARFSNQPQHF
TRBV18	.	TRBD1	TRBJ2-7	TGTGCCAGCTCACCCCAACTGACAGGGGCCTACGAGCAGTACTTC	CASSPQLTGAYEQYF
TRBV5-5	few	.	TRBJ1-1	TGTGCCAGCAGCTTGTTCGGGGATATGAACACTGAAGCTTTCTTT	CASSLFGDMNTEAFF
TRBV18	.	TRBD2	TRBJ2-7	TGTGCCAGCTCGGCTGGACTAGCGGAGACTTACGAGCAGTACTTC	CASSAGLAETYEQYF
TRBV19	.	.	TRBJ1-2	TGTGCCAGTAATTGGGGGGAGACTTATGGCTACACCTTC	CASNWGETYGYTF
TRBV11-2	few	TRBD1	TRBJ2-3	TGTGCCAGCAGCCCCCACGGACAGGGGAGGACAGATACGCAGTATTTT	CASSPHGQGRTDTQYF
TRBV6-5	.	TRBD2	TRBJ2-2	TGTGCCGCAACCTCTAGCGGGAATTTCGGGGAGCTGTTTTTT	CAATSSGNFGELFF
TRBV19	.	.	TRBJ1-1	TGTGCCAGTAGTATTCCCGGGAACACTGAAGCTTTCTTT	CASSIPGNTEAFF
TRBV7-9	few	.	TRBJ2-7	TGTGCCAGCAGCCTACAGAGCTCCTACGAGCAGTACTTC	CASSLQSSYEQYF
TRBV7-9	.	TRBD1	TRBJ2-5	TGTGCCAGCAGCCCGGGACAGGTCCAAGAGACCCAGTACTTC	CASSPGQVQETQYF